This T cell receptor beta chain is from a study of shared clonotypes between healthy human individuals. The method was immunoSEQ multiplex PCR; TCRdb's version includes in-frame clones alone and lacks a portion of them. The profile covers about 490,000 clones, with approximately 84% appearing a single time and roughly 13% taken by the ten largest. Germline V CDR1 and CDR2: SSHAT, FNYEAQ (reference sequence). The CDR3 is made up of 15 amino acids. Unmatched junction bases numbered 5, after V lost 4 bases and J lost 4 bases. The chain carries TRBV7-7 and TRBJ2-5; 11 bases match TRBD2. The sample was PBMCs. The receptor comes from a woman between 40 and 55 years old in good health. Some clones in this sample may be carry-over from other donors' samples. The CDR3 nucleotides read TGTGCCAGCAGCTCACTAGCGGGAGAAGGAGAGACCCAGTACTTC. It codes for CASSSLAGEGETQYF.